Only one count was recorded for the clone carrying this TCR beta chain. This entry is derived from a study of T cell changes during pregnancy in multiple sclerosis. V shed 6 bases, J shed 7 bases, and the junction held 7 bases outside the gene matches. Germline lookup yields CDR1 SNHLY and CDR2 FYNNEI. This CDR3 region has 14 residues. Generated by immunoSEQ multiplex PCR, the TCRdb table keeps only in-frame clones and is missing some. This sample yields tens of thousands of clones, of which roughly 93% are seen a single time; approximately 0.71% belongs to the top ten. This clonotype was obtained from a female donor in good health, enrolled as a control in a pregnancy study. The chain recombines TRBV2 with TRBJ2-7, with 12 positions matching TRBD2. The input for sequencing was peripheral blood, taken in the second trimester of pregnancy. CDR3 residues: CASSDGLAGNEQYF. In nucleotides, the CDR3 is TGTGCCAGCAGCGATGGACTAGCGGGGAATGAGCAGTACTTC. Looking up the rest from reference TRBV2 and TRBJ2-7 gives the full variable domain: EPEVTQTPSHQVTQMGQEVILRCVPISNHLYFYWYRQILGQKVEFLVSFYNNEISEKSEIFDDQFSVERPDGSNFTLKIRSTKLEDSAMYFCASSDGLAGNEQYFGPGTRLTVT.